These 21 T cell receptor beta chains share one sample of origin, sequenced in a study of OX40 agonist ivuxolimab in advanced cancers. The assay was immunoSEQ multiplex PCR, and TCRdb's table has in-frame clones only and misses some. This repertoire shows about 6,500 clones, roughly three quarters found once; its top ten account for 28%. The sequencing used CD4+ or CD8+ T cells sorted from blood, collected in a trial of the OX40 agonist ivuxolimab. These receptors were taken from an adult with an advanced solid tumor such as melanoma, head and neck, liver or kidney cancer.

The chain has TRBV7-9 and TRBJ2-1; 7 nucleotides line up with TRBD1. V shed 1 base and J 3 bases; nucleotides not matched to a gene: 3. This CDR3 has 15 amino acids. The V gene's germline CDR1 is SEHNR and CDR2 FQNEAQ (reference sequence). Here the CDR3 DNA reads TGTGCCAGCAGCTTAGTAGCAGGGGGCTACAATGAGCAGTTCTTC. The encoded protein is CASSLVAGGYNEQFF.

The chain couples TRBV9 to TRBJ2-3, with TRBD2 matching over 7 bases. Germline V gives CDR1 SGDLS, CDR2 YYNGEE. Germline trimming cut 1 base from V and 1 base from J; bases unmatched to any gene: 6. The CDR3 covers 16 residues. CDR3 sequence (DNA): TGTGCCAGCAGCGTAAGGGGTCTAGCGGGCACAGATACGCAGTATTTT. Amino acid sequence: CASSVRGLAGTDTQYF. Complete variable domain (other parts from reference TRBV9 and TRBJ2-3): DSGVTQTPKHLITATGQRVTLRCSPRSGDLSVYWYQQSLDQGLQFLIQYYNGEERAKGNILERFSAQQFPDLHSELNLSSLELGDSALYFCASSVRGLAGTDTQYFGPGTRLTVL.

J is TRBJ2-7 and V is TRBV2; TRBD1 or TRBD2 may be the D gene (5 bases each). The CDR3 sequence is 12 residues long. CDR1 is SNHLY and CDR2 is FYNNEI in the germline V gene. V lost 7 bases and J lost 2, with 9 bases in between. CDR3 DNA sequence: TGTGCCAGCAAAGGGACCCCCTACGAGCAGTACTTC. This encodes CASKGTPYEQYF.

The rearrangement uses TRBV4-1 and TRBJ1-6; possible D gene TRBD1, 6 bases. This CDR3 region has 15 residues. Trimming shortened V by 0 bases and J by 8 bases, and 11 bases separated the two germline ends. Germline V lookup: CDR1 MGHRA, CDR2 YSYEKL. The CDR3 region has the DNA TGCGCCAGCAGCCAAGATGGGGACACCTATTCACCCCTCCACTTT. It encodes CASSQDGDTYSPLHF.

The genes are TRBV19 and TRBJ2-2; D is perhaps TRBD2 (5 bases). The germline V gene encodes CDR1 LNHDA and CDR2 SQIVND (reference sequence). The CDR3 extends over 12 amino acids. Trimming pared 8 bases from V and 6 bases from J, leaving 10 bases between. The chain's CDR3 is CASRSEAGELFF. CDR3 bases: TGTGCCAGTCGTTCGGAGGCCGGGGAGCTGTTTTTT. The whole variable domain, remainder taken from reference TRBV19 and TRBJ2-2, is DGGITQSPKYLFRKEGQNVTLSCEQNLNHDAMYWYRQDPGQGLRLIYYSQIVNDFQKGDIAEGYSVSREKKESFPLTVTSAQKNPTAFYLCASRSEAGELFFGEGSRLTVL.

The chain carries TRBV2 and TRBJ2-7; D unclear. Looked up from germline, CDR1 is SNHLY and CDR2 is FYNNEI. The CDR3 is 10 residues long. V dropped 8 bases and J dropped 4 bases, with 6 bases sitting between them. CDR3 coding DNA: TGTGCCAGCGCCCAGTACGAGCAGTACTTC. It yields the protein CASAQYEQYF. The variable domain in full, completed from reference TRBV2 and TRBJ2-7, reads EPEVTQTPSHQVTQMGQEVILRCVPISNHLYFYWYRQILGQKVEFLVSFYNNEISEKSEIFDDQFSVERPDGSNFTLKIRSTKLEDSAMYFCASAQYEQYFGPGTRLTVT.

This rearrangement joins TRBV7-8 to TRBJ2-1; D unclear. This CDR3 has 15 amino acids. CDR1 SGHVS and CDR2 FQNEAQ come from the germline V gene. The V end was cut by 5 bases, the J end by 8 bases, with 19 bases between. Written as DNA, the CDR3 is TGTGCCAGCAGCCCCTCGGGCCCCCCTAGGCATGAGCAGTTCTTC. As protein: CASSPSGPPRHEQFF.

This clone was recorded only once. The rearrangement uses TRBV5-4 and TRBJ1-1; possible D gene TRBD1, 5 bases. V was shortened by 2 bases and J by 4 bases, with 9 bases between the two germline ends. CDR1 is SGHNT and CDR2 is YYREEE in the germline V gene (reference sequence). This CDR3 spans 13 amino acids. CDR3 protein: CASSFQGSTEAFF. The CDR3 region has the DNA TGTGCCAGCAGCTTCCAGGGAAGCACTGAAGCTTTCTTT.

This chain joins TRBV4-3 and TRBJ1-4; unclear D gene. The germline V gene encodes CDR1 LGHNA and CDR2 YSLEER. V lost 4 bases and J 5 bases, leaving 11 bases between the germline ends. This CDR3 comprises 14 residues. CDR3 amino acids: CASSPSVLNEKLFF. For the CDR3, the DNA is TGCGCCAGCAGCCCTTCGGTATTGAATGAAAAACTGTTTTTT.

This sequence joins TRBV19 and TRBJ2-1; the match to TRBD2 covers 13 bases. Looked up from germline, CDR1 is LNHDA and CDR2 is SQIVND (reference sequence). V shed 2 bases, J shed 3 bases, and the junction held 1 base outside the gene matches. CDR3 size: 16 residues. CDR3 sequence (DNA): TGTGCCAGTAGTATATGGACTAGCGGGAGCTACAATGAGCAGTTCTTC. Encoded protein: CASSIWTSGSYNEQFF.

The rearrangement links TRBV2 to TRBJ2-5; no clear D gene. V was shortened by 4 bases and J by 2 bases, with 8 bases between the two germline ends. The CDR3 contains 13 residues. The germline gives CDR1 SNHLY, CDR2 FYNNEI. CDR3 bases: TGTGCCAGCAGTGCCCTGTCACAAGAGACCCAGTACTTC. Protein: CASSALSQETQYF.

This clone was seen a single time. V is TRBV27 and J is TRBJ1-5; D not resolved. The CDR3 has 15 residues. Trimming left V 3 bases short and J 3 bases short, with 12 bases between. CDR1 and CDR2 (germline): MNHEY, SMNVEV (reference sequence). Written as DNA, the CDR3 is TGTGCCAGCAGTTTTTTAGAGCCCCCCAATCAGCCCCAGCATTTT. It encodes CASSFLEPPNQPQHF.

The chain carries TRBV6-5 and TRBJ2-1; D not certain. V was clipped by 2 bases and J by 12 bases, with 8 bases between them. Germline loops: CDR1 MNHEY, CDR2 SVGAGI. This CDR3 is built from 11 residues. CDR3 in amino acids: CASSYGSVQFF. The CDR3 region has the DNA TGTGCCAGCAGTTACGGCAGCGTGCAGTTCTTC.

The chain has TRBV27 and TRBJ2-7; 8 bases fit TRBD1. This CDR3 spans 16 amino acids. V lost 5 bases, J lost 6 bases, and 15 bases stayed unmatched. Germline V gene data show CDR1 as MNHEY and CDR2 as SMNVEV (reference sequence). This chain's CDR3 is CASSLMPGQGGGEQYF. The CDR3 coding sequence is TGTGCCAGCAGTCTGATGCCCGGACAGGGTGGGGGCGAGCAGTACTTC.

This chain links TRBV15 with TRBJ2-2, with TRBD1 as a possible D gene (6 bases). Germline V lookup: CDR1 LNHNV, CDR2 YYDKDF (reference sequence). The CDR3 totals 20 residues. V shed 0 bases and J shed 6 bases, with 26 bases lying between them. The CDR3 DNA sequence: TGTGCCACCAGCAGAGATCCGTCCCTTTACGGGACAAAAAGGTCCGGGGAGCTGTTTTTT. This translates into CATSRDPSLYGTKRSGELFF.

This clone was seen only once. The CDR3 loop is CSVAGTSGFTDTQYF. In DNA, the CDR3 is TGCAGCGTTGCCGGGACTAGCGGCTTTACAGATACGCAGTATTTT. The chain has TRBV29-1 and TRBJ2-3; TRBD2 matches at 11 bases. Trimming cost V 4 bases and J 3 bases; bases outside gene matches: 6. From germline, CDR1 is SQVTM and CDR2 ANQGSEA. The CDR3 consists of 15 residues.

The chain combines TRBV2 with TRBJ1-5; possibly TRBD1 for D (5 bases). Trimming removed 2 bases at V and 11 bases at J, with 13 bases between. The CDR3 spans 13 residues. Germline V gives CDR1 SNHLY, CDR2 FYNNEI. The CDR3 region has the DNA TGTGCCAGCAGTGAATCAGGCAGGGTGGCCCAGCATTTT. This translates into CASSESGRVAQHF.

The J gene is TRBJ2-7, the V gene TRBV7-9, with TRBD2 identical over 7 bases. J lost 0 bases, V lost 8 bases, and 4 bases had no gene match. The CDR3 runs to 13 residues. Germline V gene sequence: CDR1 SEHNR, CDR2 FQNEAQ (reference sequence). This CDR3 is CASEGLDSYEQYF. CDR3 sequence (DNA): TGTGCCAGCGAAGGACTAGACTCCTACGAGCAGTACTTC.

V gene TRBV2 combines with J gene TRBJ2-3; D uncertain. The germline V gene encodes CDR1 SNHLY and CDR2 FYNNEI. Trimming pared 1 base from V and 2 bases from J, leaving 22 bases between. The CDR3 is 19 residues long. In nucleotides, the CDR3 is TGTGCCAGCAGTGAAGGGCTCGGAGTAACCTGGGGTAACACAGATACGCAGTATTTT. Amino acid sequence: CASSEGLGVTWGNTDTQYF.

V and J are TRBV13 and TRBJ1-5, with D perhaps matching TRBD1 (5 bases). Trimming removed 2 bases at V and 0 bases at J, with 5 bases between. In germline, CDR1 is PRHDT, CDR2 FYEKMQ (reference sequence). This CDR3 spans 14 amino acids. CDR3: CASSLQGSNQPQHF. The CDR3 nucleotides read TGTGCCAGCAGCTTACAGGGTAGCAATCAGCCCCAGCATTTT.

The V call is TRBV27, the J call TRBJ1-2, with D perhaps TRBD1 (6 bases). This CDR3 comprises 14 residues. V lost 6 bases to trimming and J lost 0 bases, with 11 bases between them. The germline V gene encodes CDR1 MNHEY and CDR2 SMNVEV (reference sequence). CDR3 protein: CASRGGESNYGYTF. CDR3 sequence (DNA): TGTGCCAGCAGAGGGGGGGAATCTAACTATGGCTACACCTTC.